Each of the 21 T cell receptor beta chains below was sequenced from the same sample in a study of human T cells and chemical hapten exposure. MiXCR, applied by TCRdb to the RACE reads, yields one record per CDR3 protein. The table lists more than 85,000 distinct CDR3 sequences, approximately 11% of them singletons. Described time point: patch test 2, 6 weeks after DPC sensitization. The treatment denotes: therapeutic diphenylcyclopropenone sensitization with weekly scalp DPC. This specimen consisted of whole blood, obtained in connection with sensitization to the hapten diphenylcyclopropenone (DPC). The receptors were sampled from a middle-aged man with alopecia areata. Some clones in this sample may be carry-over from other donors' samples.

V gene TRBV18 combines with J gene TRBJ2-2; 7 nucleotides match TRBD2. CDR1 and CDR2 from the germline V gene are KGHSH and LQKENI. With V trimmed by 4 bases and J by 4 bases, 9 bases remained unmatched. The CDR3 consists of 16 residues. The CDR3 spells CASSLPWSGATGELFF. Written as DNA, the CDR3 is TGTGCCAGCTCACTACCCTGGAGCGGGGCCACCGGGGAGCTGTTTTTT.

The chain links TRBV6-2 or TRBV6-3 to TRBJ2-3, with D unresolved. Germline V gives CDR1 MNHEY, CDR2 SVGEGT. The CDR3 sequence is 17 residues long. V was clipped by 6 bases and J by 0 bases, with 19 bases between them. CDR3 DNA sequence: TGTGCCAGCAGCACCGTAGGGCCACGGAGTAGCACAGATACGCAGTATTTT. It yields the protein CASSTVGPRSSTDTQYF.

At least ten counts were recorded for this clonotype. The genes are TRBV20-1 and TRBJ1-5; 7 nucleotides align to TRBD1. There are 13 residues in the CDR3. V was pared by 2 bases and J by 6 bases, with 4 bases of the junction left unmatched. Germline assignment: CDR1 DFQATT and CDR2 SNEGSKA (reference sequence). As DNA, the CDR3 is TGCAGTGCTAGACAGGGGGAAAGTCAGCCCCAGCATTTT. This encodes CSARQGESQPQHF.

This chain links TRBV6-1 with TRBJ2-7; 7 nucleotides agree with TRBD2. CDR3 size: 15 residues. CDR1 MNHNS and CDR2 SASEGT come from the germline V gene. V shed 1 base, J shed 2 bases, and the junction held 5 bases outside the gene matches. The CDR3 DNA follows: TGTGCCAGCAGTGAAGGGGAACTAGCGCCCTACGAGCAGTACTTC. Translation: CASSEGELAPYEQYF.

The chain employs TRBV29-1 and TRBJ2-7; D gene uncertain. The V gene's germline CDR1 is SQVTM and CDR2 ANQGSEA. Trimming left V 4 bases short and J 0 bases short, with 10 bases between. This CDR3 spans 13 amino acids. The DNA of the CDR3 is TGCAGCGTTGTCTTGGCTGCCTCCTACGAGCAGTACGTC. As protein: CSVVLAASYEQYV.

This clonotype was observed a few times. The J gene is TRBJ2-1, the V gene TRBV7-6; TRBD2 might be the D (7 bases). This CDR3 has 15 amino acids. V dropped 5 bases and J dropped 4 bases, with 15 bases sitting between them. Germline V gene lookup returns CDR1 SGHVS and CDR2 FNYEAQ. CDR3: CASSAPGRGYNEQFF. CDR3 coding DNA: TGTGCCAGCAGCGCCCCGGGGAGGGGGTACAATGAGCAGTTCTTC.

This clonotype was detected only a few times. In nucleotides, the CDR3 is TGCAGTGTGAGGGGCCCTATGCCTAAGGAGCAGTACTTC. Its translation: CSVRGPMPKEQYF. The chain has TRBV20-1 and TRBJ2-7, with D tentatively TRBD1 or TRBD2 (5 bases each). The germline V gene has CDR1 DFQATT and CDR2 SNEGSKA (reference sequence). The CDR3 is made up of 13 amino acids. The V and J ends lost 7 bases and 7 bases respectively, with 20 bases between them.

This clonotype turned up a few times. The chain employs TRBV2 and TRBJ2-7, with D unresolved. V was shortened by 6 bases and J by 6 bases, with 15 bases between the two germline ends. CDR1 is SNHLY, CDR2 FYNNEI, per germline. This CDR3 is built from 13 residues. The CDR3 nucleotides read TGTGCCAGCAGCGCCCGGTCCGTTGGCGAGCAGTACTTC. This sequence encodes CASSARSVGEQYF.

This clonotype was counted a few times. The CDR3 DNA sequence: TGTGCCAGCACCACACGAATCTCTGGCGGCACCATATATTTT. It is translated as CASTTRISGGTIYF. The chain joins TRBV6-5 to TRBJ1-3, with D unresolved. Per germline, CDR1 MNHEY and CDR2 SVGAGI. The CDR3 contains 14 residues. The V end lost 7 bases, the J end lost 9 bases, and 19 bases lay between the germline ends.

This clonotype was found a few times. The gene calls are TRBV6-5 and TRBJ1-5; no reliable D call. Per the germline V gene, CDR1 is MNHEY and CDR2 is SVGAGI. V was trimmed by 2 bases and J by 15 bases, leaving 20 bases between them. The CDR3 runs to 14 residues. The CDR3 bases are TGTGCCAGCAGTTACGATTCGTTTCGGCGTATTCTGCATTTT. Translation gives CASSYDSFRRILHF.

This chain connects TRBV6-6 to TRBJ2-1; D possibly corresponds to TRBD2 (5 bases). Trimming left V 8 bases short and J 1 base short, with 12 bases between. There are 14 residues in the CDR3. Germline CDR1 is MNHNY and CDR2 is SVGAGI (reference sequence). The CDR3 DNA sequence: TGTGCCAGCTCTCCTGAGGGATCCTACAATGAGCAGTTCTTC. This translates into CASSPEGSYNEQFF.

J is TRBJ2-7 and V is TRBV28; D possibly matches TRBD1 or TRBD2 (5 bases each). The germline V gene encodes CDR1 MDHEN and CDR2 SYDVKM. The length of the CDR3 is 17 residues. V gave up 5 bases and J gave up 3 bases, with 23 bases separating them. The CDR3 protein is CASSPRGAPASYYEQYF. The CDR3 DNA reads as TGTGCCAGCAGTCCCCGAGGGGCGCCAGCGTCCTACTACGAGCAGTACTTC.

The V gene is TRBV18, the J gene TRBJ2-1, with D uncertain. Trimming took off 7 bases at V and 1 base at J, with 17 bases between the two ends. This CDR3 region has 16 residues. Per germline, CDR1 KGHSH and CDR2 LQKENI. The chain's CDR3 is CASWDPGIGSYNEQFF. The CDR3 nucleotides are TGTGCCAGCTGGGATCCAGGAATTGGGTCCTACAATGAGCAGTTCTTC.

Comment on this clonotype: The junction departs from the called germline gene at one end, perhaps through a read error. For the CDR3, the DNA is TGTGCCAGCAGATTAGTTACCTGGGGACTCGGAGGCGGGGAGCTGTTTTTT. Protein sequence: CASRLVTWGLGGGELFF. This sequence joins TRBV7-9 and TRBJ2-2; possible D gene TRBD2, 6 bases. The CDR3 sequence is 17 residues long. The germline V gene has CDR1 SEHNR and CDR2 FQNEAQ (reference sequence). Full variable domain (missing parts from reference TRBV7-9 and TRBJ2-2): DTGVSQNPRHKITKRGQNVTFRCDPISEHNRLYWYRQTLGQGPEFLTYFQNEAQLEKSRLLSDRFSAERPKGSFSTLEIQRTEQGDSAMYLCASRLVTWGLGGGELFFGEGSRLTVL.

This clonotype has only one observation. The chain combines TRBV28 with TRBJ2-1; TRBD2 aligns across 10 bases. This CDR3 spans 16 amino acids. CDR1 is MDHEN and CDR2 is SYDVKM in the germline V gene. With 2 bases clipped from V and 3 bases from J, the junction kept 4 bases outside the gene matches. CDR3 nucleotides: TGTGCCAGCAGTTTAGGTCTAGCGGGAGACTACAATGAGCAGTTCTTC. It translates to CASSLGLAGDYNEQFF.

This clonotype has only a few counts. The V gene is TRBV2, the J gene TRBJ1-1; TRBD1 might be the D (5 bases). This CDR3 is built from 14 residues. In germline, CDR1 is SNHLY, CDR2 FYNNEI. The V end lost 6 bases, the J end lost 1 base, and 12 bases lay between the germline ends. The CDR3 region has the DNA TGTGCCAGCAGCGGAGGGGAGGGGAACACTGAAGCTTTCTTT. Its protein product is CASSGGEGNTEAFF.

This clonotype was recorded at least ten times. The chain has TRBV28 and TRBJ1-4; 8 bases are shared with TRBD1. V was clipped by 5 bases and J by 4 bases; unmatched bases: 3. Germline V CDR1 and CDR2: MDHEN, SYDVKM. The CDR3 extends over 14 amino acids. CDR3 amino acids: CASSGTGDNEKLFF. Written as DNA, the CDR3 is TGTGCCAGCAGTGGGACAGGCGATAATGAAAAACTGTTTTTT.

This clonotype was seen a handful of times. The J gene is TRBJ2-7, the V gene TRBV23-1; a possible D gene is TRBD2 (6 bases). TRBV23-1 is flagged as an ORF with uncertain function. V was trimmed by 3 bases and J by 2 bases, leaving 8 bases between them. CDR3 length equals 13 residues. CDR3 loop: CASSQAGPYEQYV. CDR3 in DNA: TGCGCCAGCAGTCAGGCGGGGCCCTACGAGCAGTACGTC.

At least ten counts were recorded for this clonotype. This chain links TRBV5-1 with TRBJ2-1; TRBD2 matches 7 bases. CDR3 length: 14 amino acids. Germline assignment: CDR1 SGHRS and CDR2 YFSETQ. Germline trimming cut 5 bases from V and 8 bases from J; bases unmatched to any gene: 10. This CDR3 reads CASRDGLGRDEQFF. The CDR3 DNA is TGCGCCAGCAGGGACGGACTAGGTCGCGATGAGCAGTTCTTC.

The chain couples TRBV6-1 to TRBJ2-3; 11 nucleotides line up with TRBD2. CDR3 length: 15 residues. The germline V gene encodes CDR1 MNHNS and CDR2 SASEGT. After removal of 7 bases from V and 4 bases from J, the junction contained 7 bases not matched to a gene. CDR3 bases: TGTGCCAGCAATAGCGGGAGGGCCGGGGCAGATACGCAGTATTTT. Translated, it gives CASNSGRAGADTQYF.

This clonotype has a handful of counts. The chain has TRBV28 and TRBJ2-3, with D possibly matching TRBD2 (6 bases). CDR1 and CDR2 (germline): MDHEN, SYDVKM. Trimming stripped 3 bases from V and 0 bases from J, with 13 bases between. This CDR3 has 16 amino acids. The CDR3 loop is CASSFRSGRSTDTQYF. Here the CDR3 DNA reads TGTGCCAGCAGTTTTAGGAGCGGGCGTAGCACAGATACGCAGTATTTT.